Listed below are T cell receptor beta chains from one sample, sequenced in a study of cytotoxic CD8 clonotypes in ibrutinib-treated CLL. Sequencing was performed with immunoSEQ multiplex PCR; in TCRdb, only in-frame clones are kept and a portion is missing. The sample holds around 97,000 clones, 60% to 80% seen once. Specimen: PBMCs, collected after 12 months of ibrutinib treatment. These receptors were collected from a human donor with chronic lymphocytic leukemia. Each CDR3 is given with its conserved first and last residue. D genes are given only for firm matches. Where a row states a size, it is once, few, many or the class of an expanded clone; other rows omit it.

DNA	CDR3	V	J	D	size
TGTGCCAGCTCAGGGGAGCTCGGAAACACCATATATTTT	CASSGELGNTIYF	TRBV18	TRBJ1-3	-	-
TGTGCCAGCAGTCCCGGACAGGGGGTTGAGACCCAGTACTTC	CASSPGQGVETQYF	TRBV2	TRBJ2-5	TRBD1	-
TGTGCCAGCAGTACCAGGACAGGGGAAGAGGACAATGAGCAGTTCTTC	CASSTRTGEEDNEQFF	TRBV6-8	TRBJ2-1	TRBD1	few
TGTGCCACCCTTAATCTTGAACGGGGCCGAAGCTCCTACAATGAGCAGTTCTTC	CATLNLERGRSSYNEQFF	TRBV28	TRBJ2-1	-	-
TGTGCCAGCAGCGCCCGGGACAGGGGGCACGATGGCTACACCTTC	CASSARDRGHDGYTF	TRBV7-8	TRBJ1-2	TRBD1	few
TGTGCCAGCAGCCCCCTCGAGGGGGAGCTGTTTTTT	CASSPLEGELFF	TRBV7-3	TRBJ2-2	-	-
TGTGCCATCAGTGAAACGGTCCAAGAGACCCAGTACTTC	CAISETVQETQYF	TRBV10-3	TRBJ2-5	-	-
TGTGCCACCAGCACCCTAGCGGGGGTGGGCTCCTACAATGAGCAGTTCTTC	CATSTLAGVGSYNEQFF	TRBV15	TRBJ2-1	TRBD2	-
TGCAGCGCCCGACCGGGGGGATGGGATACGCAGTATTTT	CSARPGGWDTQYF	TRBV29-1	TRBJ2-3	TRBD2	-
TGTGCCAGCAGGGGACAGGCCACCGGGGAGCTGTTTTTT	CASRGQATGELFF	TRBV7-3	TRBJ2-2	TRBD1	-
TGTGCCGGTGCGGGGGCATGGGGAGGGACCCAGTACTTC	CAGAGAWGGTQYF	TRBV7-9	TRBJ2-5	-	-
TGTGCCAGCAGTCCGAACACTGAAGCTTTCTTT	CASSPNTEAFF	TRBV6-6	TRBJ1-1	-	-
TGTGCCAGCAGACTAGCGGGGGGGCCCAGGTCCTACAATGAGCAGTTCTTC	CASRLAGGPRSYNEQFF	TRBV27	TRBJ2-1	TRBD2	-
TGTGCCAGCAGCAAGAGGGGTCATGGGGCAAACTACGAGCAGTACTTC	CASSKRGHGANYEQYF	TRBV5-4	TRBJ2-7	-	-
TGTGCCAGCAGTGACGACGGCCTAAGTGGCTACACCTTC	CASSDDGLSGYTF	TRBV6-4	TRBJ1-2	-	-
TGTGCCAGCCAGGGGGCGGGGATTCGGGCTGGGGCCAACGTCCTGACTTTC	CASQGAGIRAGANVLTF	TRBV5-6	TRBJ2-6	TRBD1	-
TGTGCCAGCATGCGGGACGCAACTAATGAAAAACTGTTTTTT	CASMRDATNEKLFF	TRBV6-1	TRBJ1-4	-	-
TGTGCCAGTAGTCAAGGGGCCGGACAGCCCCAGCATTTT	CASSQGAGQPQHF	TRBV19	TRBJ1-5	-	once
TGTGCCAGCGGCCGGCTAGCGGGGAACACAGATACGCAGTATTTT	CASGRLAGNTDTQYF	TRBV9	TRBJ2-3	TRBD2	-
TGTGCCAGCAGTTGGACGAGCGGGGAGGGTGGAGAGACCCAGTACTTC	CASSWTSGEGGETQYF	TRBV11-3	TRBJ2-5	TRBD2	-
TGTGCCAGCAGTGAAGGCAGCCCGTATGGCTACACCTTC	CASSEGSPYGYTF	TRBV6-1	TRBJ1-2	-	-
TGTGCCAGCAGCTTCGGAGGGGATAATTCACCCCTCCACTTT	CASSFGGDNSPLHF	TRBV7-9	TRBJ1-6	-	few
TGTGCCAGCAGCGTATCCCCCGGGGAGCTGTTTTTT	CASSVSPGELFF	TRBV9	TRBJ2-2	-	-
TGTGCCAGCAGCCCCTTTGGGGGACTATTCGAGCAGTTCTTC	CASSPFGGLFEQFF	TRBV14	TRBJ2-1	TRBD2	-
TGTGCCAGCAGCCGGACAGCCACAGATACGCAGTATTTT	CASSRTATDTQYF	TRBV5-4	TRBJ2-3	-	once
TGTGCCAGCAGTGTGGGCAGGGCTAATGAAAAACTGTTTTTT	CASSVGRANEKLFF	TRBV25-1	TRBJ1-4	-	-
TGTGCCAGCAGCCCGAGCGGGGGGAACACCGGGGAGCTGTTTTTT	CASSPSGGNTGELFF	TRBV13	TRBJ2-2	TRBD2	-
TGTGCCAGCAGTAAACACCGGTACCAAGAGACCCAGTACTTC	CASSKHRYQETQYF	TRBV11-2	TRBJ2-5	-	-
TGTGCCAGCAGCTTAGAGGCGGACCAAGAGACCCAGTACTTC	CASSLEADQETQYF	TRBV13	TRBJ2-5	-	-
TGTGCCAGCAGTTTAAAGGGGTTTGACACTGAAGCTTTCTTT	CASSLKGFDTEAFF	TRBV27	TRBJ1-1	-	-
TGTGCCAGCTCGTCAGGGCTCCGGGAGACCCAGTACTTC	CASSSGLRETQYF	TRBV2	TRBJ2-5	-	-
TGTGCCAGCTCACCACCGAATAAGGGGTTCAATCAGCCCCAGCATTTT	CASSPPNKGFNQPQHF	TRBV18	TRBJ1-5	-	-
TGTGCCAGCAGCTTCTTACAGAGAAATTCACCCCTCCACTTT	CASSFLQRNSPLHF	TRBV7-2	TRBJ1-6	-	-
TGTGCCAGCAGTGAAACTGGGACAAGGGAGACCCAGTACTTC	CASSETGTRETQYF	TRBV6-4	TRBJ2-5	-	-
TGCGCCAGCAGCTTGTCAACAGGAAACTATGGCTACACCTTC	CASSLSTGNYGYTF	TRBV5-1	TRBJ1-2	-	-
TGTGCCAGCAGTTACGGGGGACGCTCTGGGGCCAACGTCCTGACTTTC	CASSYGGRSGANVLTF	TRBV6-6	TRBJ2-6	-	-
TGTGCCAGCAGCTCCCTAGGGACTAGTTCCCCCGGGGAGCTGTTTTTT	CASSSLGTSSPGELFF	TRBV7-8	TRBJ2-2	TRBD2	few
TGCGCCAGCAGCCCCTTCCCAGGCGATAACTATGGCTACACCTTC	CASSPFPGDNYGYTF	TRBV5-1	TRBJ1-2	-	-
TGCGCCAGCAGCCAAGATCCCGGGACAGGGGGCTACGAGCAGTACTTC	CASSQDPGTGGYEQYF	TRBV4-1	TRBJ2-7	TRBD1	few
TGTGCCTGGAGTGCCGACAGGGGTACTGAAGCTTTCTTT	CAWSADRGTEAFF	TRBV30	TRBJ1-1	TRBD1	few